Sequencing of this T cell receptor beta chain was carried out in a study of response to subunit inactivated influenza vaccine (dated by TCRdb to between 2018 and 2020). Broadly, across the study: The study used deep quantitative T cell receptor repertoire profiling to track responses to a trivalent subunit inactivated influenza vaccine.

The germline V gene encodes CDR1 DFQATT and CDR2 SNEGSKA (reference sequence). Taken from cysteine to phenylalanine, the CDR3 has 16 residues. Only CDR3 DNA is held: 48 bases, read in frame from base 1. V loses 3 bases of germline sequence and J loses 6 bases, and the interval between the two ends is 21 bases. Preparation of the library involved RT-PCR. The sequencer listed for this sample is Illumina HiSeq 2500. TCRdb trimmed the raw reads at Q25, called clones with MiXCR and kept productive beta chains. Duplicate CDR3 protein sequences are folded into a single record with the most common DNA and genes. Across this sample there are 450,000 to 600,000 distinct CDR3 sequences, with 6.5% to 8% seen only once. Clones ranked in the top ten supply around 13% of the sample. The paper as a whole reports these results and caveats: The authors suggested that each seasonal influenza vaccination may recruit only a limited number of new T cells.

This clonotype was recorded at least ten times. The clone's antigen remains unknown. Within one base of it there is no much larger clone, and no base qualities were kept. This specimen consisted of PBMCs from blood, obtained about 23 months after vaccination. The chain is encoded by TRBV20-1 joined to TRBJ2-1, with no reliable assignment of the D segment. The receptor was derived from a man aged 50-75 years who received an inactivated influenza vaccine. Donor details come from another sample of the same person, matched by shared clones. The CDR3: CSASGVGAAPVNEQFF. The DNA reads TGCAGTGCTAGCGGCGTCGGAGCCGCCCCTGTCAATGAGCAGTTCTTC.